Below, one TCR beta chain is given with its context. Antigen specificity is unknown. This specimen belongs to a study of radiotherapy plus CTLA-4 blockade in lung cancer. The study's findings and limits: After treatment with radiotherapy plus ipilimumab, TCR clones that came from the tumor expanded in blood. Reports identified early blood T cell clone dynamics, with interferon-beta, as the best response predictor.

Trimming left V 2 bases short and J 4 bases short, with 17 bases between. This CDR3 has 17 amino acids. Germline V gene sequence: CDR1 MNHEY, CDR2 SMNVEV (reference sequence). TCRdb's table, derived via immunoSEQ multiplex PCR, lists solely in-frame clones and lacks some. The profile shows 50,000 to 65,000 clones, 77% of them singletons. This receptor was obtained from a human donor with non-small cell lung cancer who had a partial response to radiotherapy plus ipilimumab. V usage is TRBV27 and J usage is TRBJ2-2; tentatively, D is TRBD2 (6 bases). The material sequenced was peripheral blood, taken from a patient treated with radiotherapy plus ipilimumab. The CDR3 spells CASSLGGLGSGTGELFF. The DNA for the CDR3 is TGTGCCAGCAGTTTAGGGGGGTTGGGCTCGGGCACCGGGGAGCTGTTTTTT.